This passage covers 27 T cell receptor beta chains from one sample sequenced in a study of OX40 agonist ivuxolimab in advanced cancers. Some clones are missing from TCRdb's copy, which holds only in-frame ones; the method was immunoSEQ multiplex PCR. The sample has around 66,000 clones; 85% are singletons. The sample here was CD4+ or CD8+ T cells sorted from blood, taken in a trial of the OX40 agonist ivuxolimab. Source of these receptors: an adult with an advanced solid tumor such as melanoma, head and neck, liver or kidney cancer.

This rearrangement joins TRBV27 to TRBJ1-6; TRBD1 aligns across 8 bases. The trim removed 6 bases at V and 8 bases at J, leaving 3 bases unmatched. The CDR3 contains 13 residues. From germline, CDR1 is MNHEY and CDR2 SMNVEV (reference sequence). The DNA of the CDR3 is TGTGCCAGCAGGTACAGGGGGGATTCACCCCTCCACTTT. Translated: CASRYRGDSPLHF.

This chain uses TRBV6-6 with TRBJ2-2, with D perhaps matching TRBD2 (5 bases). The CDR3 is 15 residues long. CDR1 is MNHNY and CDR2 is SVGAGI in the germline V gene (reference sequence). V was cut by 8 bases and J by 0 bases, with 13 bases left in between. DNA of the CDR3: TGTGCCAGCCAAATGGAGGCCACGAACACCGGGGAGCTGTTTTTT. Its translation is CASQMEATNTGELFF.

Written as DNA, the CDR3 is TGTGCCAGCAGCGTGGGTGGTGTCAATGAGCAGTTCTTC. Protein sequence: CASSVGGVNEQFF. The V call is TRBV9, the J call TRBJ2-1; no reliable D call. Germline values: CDR1 SGDLS, CDR2 YYNGEE. The V end lost 2 bases, the J end lost 6 bases, and 9 bases lay between the germline ends. This CDR3 is 13 amino acids long.

This chain uses TRBV5-6 with TRBJ1-3; D is perhaps TRBD1 (6 bases). CDR1 and CDR2 (germline): SGHDT, YYEEEE. The length of the CDR3 is 16 residues. Trimming left V 3 bases short and J 0 bases short, with 13 bases between. Here the CDR3 DNA reads TGTGCCAGCAGCTGGAGAGGGGGAACCTCTGGAAACACCATATATTTT. Translation: CASSWRGGTSGNTIYF.

The V gene is TRBV19, the J gene TRBJ2-5, with 9 bases lining up with TRBD2. Germline V gene lookup returns CDR1 LNHDA and CDR2 SQIVND (reference sequence). The CDR3 contains 15 residues. The V gene end was trimmed by 1 base and the J gene end by 5 bases; junction bases not matched to a gene: 5. CDR3 loop: CASSIGLAGVETQYF. Here the CDR3 DNA reads TGTGCCAGTAGTATAGGCTTAGCGGGAGTGGAGACCCAGTACTTC.

This chain joins TRBV25-1 and TRBJ1-2; D perhaps matches TRBD1 (5 bases). Germline V lookup: CDR1 MGHDK, CDR2 SYGVNS. The CDR3 consists of 14 residues. The V and J ends lost 3 bases and 4 bases respectively, with 12 bases between them. The CDR3 DNA is TGTGCCAGCAGTGACCCGGGACGCAGCTATGGCTACACCTTC. It encodes CASSDPGRSYGYTF.

CDR3 sequence: CASSFGHSSNQPQHF. The CDR3 DNA follows: TGTGCCAGCAGTTTCGGGCATTCTAGCAATCAGCCCCAGCATTTT. The chain is built from TRBV27 and TRBJ1-5, with D uncertain. Germline V gene lookup returns CDR1 MNHEY and CDR2 SMNVEV (reference sequence). V lost 3 bases to trimming and J lost 0 bases, with 9 bases between them. The CDR3 runs 15 residues.

This chain uses TRBV7-6 with TRBJ2-7; D gene unclear. V lost 0 bases and J 2 bases, leaving 5 bases between the germline ends. Germline lookup yields CDR1 SGHVS and CDR2 FNYEAQ. This CDR3 spans 13 amino acids. The CDR3 protein is CASSLAAAYEQYF. The CDR3 nucleotides are TGTGCCAGCAGCTTAGCGGCTGCCTACGAGCAGTACTTC.

V is TRBV6-5 and J is TRBJ1-4; 10 nucleotides line up with TRBD1. Unmatched junction bases numbered 6, after V lost 8 bases and J lost 3 bases. The CDR3 sequence is 15 residues long. Germline lookup yields CDR1 MNHEY and CDR2 SVGAGI. CDR3 protein: CASGTGDAANEKLFF. The CDR3 nucleotides read TGTGCCAGCGGGACAGGGGACGCGGCTAATGAAAAACTGTTTTTT.

J is TRBJ2-1 and V is TRBV7-9; 10 bases are a match to TRBD2. With V trimmed by 5 bases and J by 10 bases, 8 bases remained unmatched. The V gene's germline CDR1 is SEHNR and CDR2 FQNEAQ (reference sequence). This CDR3 is 14 amino acids long. CDR3 region: CASSPSGRAGEQFF. The DNA for the CDR3 is TGTGCCAGCAGCCCCAGCGGGAGGGCCGGGGAGCAGTTCTTC.

This chain joins TRBV30 and TRBJ2-7, with D perhaps TRBD2 (7 bases). With 0 bases removed from V and 4 bases from J, the gap between germline ends came to 16 bases. Germline V lookup: CDR1 GTSNPN, CDR2 SVGIG (reference sequence). CDR3 length equals 15 residues. Here the CDR3 DNA reads TGTGCCTGGAGTGTAGCCGGGGGGCGCAGGTACGAGCAGTACTTC. This sequence encodes CAWSVAGGRRYEQYF. Looking up the rest from reference TRBV30 and TRBJ2-7 gives the full variable domain: SQTIHQWPATLVQPVGSPLSLECTVEGTSNPNLYWYRQAAGRGLQLLFYSVGIGQISSEVPQNLSASRPQDRQFILSSKKLLLSDSGFYLCAWSVAGGRRYEQYFGPGTRLTVT.

V usage is TRBV5-6 and J usage is TRBJ2-7, with TRBD2 identical over 11 bases. Germline assignment: CDR1 SGHDT and CDR2 YYEEEE. CDR3 length: 15 amino acids. J was trimmed by 3 bases and V by 6 bases; bases with no gene match: 8. The CDR3: CASNRRLAGNYEQYF. CDR3 bases: TGTGCCAGCAATAGAAGACTAGCGGGGAACTACGAGCAGTACTTC.

The V and J genes are TRBV7-8 and TRBJ1-2; TRBD1 might be the D (5 bases). CDR3 length: 16 amino acids. V was cut by 2 bases and J by 4 bases, with 17 bases left in between. Germline V lookup: CDR1 SGHVS, CDR2 FQNEAQ. CDR3 sequence: CASSLSFGAVGYGYTF. The CDR3 region has the DNA TGTGCCAGCAGCTTATCCTTTGGGGCAGTGGGCTATGGCTACACCTTC.

The table lists this clone with a few counts. V and J are TRBV19 and TRBJ1-5; 7 bases agree with TRBD1. The ends lost 7 bases at V and 4 bases at J; junction bases unmatched: 1. The CDR3 spans 12 residues. Germline loops: CDR1 LNHDA, CDR2 SQIVND (reference sequence). CDR3 coding DNA: TGTGCCAGTACGGACAGGAATCAGCCCCAGCATTTT. This translates into CASTDRNQPQHF.

V and J are TRBV9 and TRBJ1-2; 8 bases agree with TRBD1. Germline V CDR1 and CDR2: SGDLS, YYNGEE. This CDR3 comprises 15 residues. The J segment lost 4 bases and the V segment lost 4 bases, leaving 9 bases of the junction unmatched. The CDR3 DNA reads TGTGCCAGCAGCACCATCGGACAGGGACTCTATGGCTACACCTTC. Translated: CASSTIGQGLYGYTF.

The V call is TRBV20-1, the J call TRBJ2-3, with D uncertain. V was clipped by 3 bases and J by 6 bases, with 7 bases between them. CDR3 length: 11 amino acids. Germline V gene data show CDR1 as DFQATT and CDR2 as SNEGSKA (reference sequence). CDR3 bases: TGCAGTGCTAGGATGGGGGATACGCAGTATTTT. This translates into CSARMGDTQYF.

The rearrangement links TRBV28 to TRBJ1-3, with D uncertain. V was shortened by 6 bases and J by 6 bases, with 12 bases between the two germline ends. The germline CDR1 and CDR2 sequences are MDHEN and SYDVKM. This CDR3 spans 13 amino acids. Here the CDR3 DNA reads TGTGCCAGCAGCAACCCCAGGCCAAACACCATATATTTT. It is translated as CASSNPRPNTIYF.

The chain is built from TRBV11-3 and TRBJ2-7, with TRBD1 matching 7 bases. Per germline, CDR1 SGHNT and CDR2 YENEEA. This CDR3 has 13 residues. V lost 2 bases, J lost 4 bases, and 2 bases stayed unmatched. Here the CDR3 reads CASSLYRGYEQYF. The CDR3 DNA reads TGTGCCAGCAGCTTATACAGGGGTTACGAGCAGTACTTC.

The chain joins TRBV12-5 to TRBJ2-7, with a possible D match to TRBD1 (6 bases). Germline CDR1 LGHNT, CDR2 FRNRAP. This CDR3 comprises 15 residues. V lost 0 bases to trimming and J lost 3 bases, with 12 bases between them. The CDR3 protein is CASGLVKAQGYEQYF. CDR3 coding DNA: TGTGCTAGTGGTTTGGTAAAAGCACAGGGCTACGAGCAGTACTTC.

This clone was picked up a small number of times. The chain joins TRBV27 to TRBJ2-3, with TRBD1 matching over 7 bases. Looked up from germline, CDR1 is MNHEY and CDR2 is SMNVEV (reference sequence). Germline trimming cut 5 bases from V and 1 base from J; bases unmatched to any gene: 6. This CDR3 comprises 15 residues. The CDR3 loop reads CASSDTGAGTDTQYF. Written as DNA, the CDR3 is TGTGCCAGCAGTGATACAGGGGCGGGCACAGATACGCAGTATTTT.

The rearrangement links TRBV30 to TRBJ2-7, with D perhaps being TRBD1 or TRBD2 (7 bases each). Germline CDR1 GTSNPN, CDR2 SVGIG (reference sequence). V was clipped by 2 bases and J by 3 bases, with 14 bases between them. The CDR3 length is 14 residues. The DNA for the CDR3 is TGTGCCTGGAGTCCAGGGGGGGGGATCTACGAGCAGTACTTC. It encodes CAWSPGGGIYEQYF.

V and J are TRBV30 and TRBJ1-2; 9 bases agree with TRBD1. Germline lookup yields CDR1 GTSNPN and CDR2 SVGIG (reference sequence). V dropped 4 bases and J dropped 8; count of bases not matched to a gene: 5. The CDR3 totals 12 residues. The DNA of the CDR3 is TGTGCCTGGAACAGGGACAGGGAAGGCTACACCTTC. It specifies CAWNRDREGYTF.

The chain uses TRBV5-6 and TRBJ2-3; no firm D call. V was pared by 1 base and J by 0 bases, with 12 bases between. This CDR3 contains 16 residues. Per the germline V gene, CDR1 is SGHDT and CDR2 is YYEEEE. CDR3 protein: CASSLRRQISTDTQYF. The CDR3 DNA reads TGTGCCAGCAGCTTGAGAAGGCAGATTAGCACAGATACGCAGTATTTT.

The chain links TRBV5-3 to TRBJ2-5; D uncertain. TRBV5-3 is flagged as an ORF with uncertain function. The length of the CDR3 is 11 residues. V lost 6 bases to trimming and J lost 3 bases, with 6 bases between them. The CDR3 here is CARIVEETQYF. The CDR3 coding sequence is TGTGCCAGAATCGTCGAAGAGACCCAGTACTTC.

The chain joins TRBV29-1 to TRBJ2-3; 11 bases map to TRBD2. V gave up 6 bases and J gave up 1 base; unmatched junction bases: 3. The CDR3 is 14 residues long. The V gene's germline CDR1 is SQVTM and CDR2 ANQGSEA. CDR3 bases: TGCAGCGTCTTACTAGCGGGAGGCACAGATACGCAGTATTTT. It specifies CSVLLAGGTDTQYF.

The J gene is TRBJ2-1, the V gene TRBV19, with D perhaps matching TRBD2 (7 bases). With 7 bases removed from V and 5 bases from J, the gap between germline ends came to 12 bases. Germline CDR1 LNHDA, CDR2 SQIVND (reference sequence). CDR3 length: 13 residues. As DNA, the CDR3 is TGTGCCAGTAAGGGGGGGGTACACAATGAGCAGTTCTTC. This codes for CASKGGVHNEQFF.

The chain carries TRBV5-1 and TRBJ1-1, with 8 nucleotides matching TRBD1. The length of the CDR3 is 14 residues. CDR1 is SGHRS and CDR2 is YFSETQ in the germline V gene. V lost 1 base to trimming and J lost 6 bases; unmatched junction nucleotides: 5. The CDR3 is CASSLQGALPEAFF. The DNA of the CDR3 is TGCGCCAGCAGCTTGCAGGGGGCGCTCCCTGAAGCTTTCTTT.